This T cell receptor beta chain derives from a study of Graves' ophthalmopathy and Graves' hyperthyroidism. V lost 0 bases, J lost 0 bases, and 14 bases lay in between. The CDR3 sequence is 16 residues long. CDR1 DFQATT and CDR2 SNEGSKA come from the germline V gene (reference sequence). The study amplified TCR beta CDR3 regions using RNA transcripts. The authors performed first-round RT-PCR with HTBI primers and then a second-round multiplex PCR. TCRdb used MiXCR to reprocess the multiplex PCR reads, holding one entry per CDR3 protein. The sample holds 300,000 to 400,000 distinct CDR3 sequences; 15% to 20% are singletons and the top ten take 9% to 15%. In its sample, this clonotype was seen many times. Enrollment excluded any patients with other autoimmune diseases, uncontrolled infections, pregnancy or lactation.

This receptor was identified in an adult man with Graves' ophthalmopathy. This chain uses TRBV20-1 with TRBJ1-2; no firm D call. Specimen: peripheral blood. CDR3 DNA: TGCAGTGCTAGAGATTTGTTGGGTGGGTCTAACTATGGCTACACCTTC. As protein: CSARDLLGGSNYGYTF.